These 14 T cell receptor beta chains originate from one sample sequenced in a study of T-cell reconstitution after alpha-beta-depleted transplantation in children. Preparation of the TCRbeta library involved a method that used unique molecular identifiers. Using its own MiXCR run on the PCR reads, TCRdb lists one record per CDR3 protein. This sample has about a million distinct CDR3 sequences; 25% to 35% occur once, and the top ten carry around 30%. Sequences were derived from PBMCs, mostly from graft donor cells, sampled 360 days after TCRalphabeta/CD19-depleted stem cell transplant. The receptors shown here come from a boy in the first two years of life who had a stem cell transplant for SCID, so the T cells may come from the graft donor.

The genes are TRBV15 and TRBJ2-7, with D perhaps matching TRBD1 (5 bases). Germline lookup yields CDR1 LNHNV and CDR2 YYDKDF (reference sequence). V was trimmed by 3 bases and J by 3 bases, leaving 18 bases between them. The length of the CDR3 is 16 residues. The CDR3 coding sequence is TGTGCCACCAGCAGTGCAGGGTTCTCGGCCTTCTACGAGCAGTACTTC. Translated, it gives CATSSAGFSAFYEQYF.

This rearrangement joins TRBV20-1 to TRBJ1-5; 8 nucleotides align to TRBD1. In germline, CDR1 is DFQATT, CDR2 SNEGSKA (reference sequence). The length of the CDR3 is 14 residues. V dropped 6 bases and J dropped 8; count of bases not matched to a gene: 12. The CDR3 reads CSATSDRGREPQHF. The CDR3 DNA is TGCAGTGCAACTTCCGACAGGGGAAGGGAGCCCCAGCATTTT.

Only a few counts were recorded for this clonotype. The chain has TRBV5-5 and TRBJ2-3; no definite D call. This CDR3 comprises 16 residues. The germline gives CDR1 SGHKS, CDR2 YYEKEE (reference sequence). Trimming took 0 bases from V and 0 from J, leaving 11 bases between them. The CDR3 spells CASSLAAARSTDTQYF. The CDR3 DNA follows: TGTGCCAGCAGCTTGGCAGCAGCCCGTAGCACAGATACGCAGTATTTT.

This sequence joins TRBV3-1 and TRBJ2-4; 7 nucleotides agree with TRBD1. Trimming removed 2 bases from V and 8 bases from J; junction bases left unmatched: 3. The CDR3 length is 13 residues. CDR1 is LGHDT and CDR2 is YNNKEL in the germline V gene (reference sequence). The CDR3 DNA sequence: TGTGCCAGCAGCCAAATCACAGGGGACATTCAGTACTTC. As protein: CASSQITGDIQYF.

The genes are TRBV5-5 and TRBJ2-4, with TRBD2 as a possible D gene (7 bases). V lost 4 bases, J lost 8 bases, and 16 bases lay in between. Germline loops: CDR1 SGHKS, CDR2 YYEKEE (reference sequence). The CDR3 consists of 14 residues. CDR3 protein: CASSRRGREDIQYF. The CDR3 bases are TGTGCCAGCAGCAGAAGGGGGAGGGAGGACATTCAGTACTTC. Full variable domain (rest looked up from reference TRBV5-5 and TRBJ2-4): DAGVTQSPTHLIKTRGQQVTLRCSPISGHKSVSWYQQVLGQGPQFIFQYYEKEERGRGNFPDRFSARQFPNYSSELNVNALLLGDSALYLCASSRRGREDIQYFGAGTRLSVL.

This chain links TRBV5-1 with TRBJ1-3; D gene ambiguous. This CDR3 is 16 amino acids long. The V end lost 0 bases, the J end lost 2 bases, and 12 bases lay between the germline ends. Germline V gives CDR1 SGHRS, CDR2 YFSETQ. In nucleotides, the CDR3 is TGCGCCAGCAGCTTGGGCGGGCCCGATACTGGAAACACCATATATTTT. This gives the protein CASSLGGPDTGNTIYF.

Written as DNA, the CDR3 is TGCAGTGCCCCCGGGTTGCTATCTGGAAACACCATATATTTT. This sequence encodes CSAPGLLSGNTIYF. The chain recombines TRBV20-1 with TRBJ1-3; D is ambiguous. The V end was cut by 6 bases, the J end by 1 base, with 13 bases between. Germline V lookup: CDR1 DFQATT, CDR2 SNEGSKA (reference sequence). This CDR3 has 14 amino acids.

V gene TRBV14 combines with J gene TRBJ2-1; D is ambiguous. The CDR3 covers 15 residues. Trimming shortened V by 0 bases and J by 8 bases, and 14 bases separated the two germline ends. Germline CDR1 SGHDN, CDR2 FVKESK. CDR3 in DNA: TGTGCCAGCAGCCAAGAAAGAGGTGGGATACATGAGCAGTTCTTC. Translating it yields CASSQERGGIHEQFF.

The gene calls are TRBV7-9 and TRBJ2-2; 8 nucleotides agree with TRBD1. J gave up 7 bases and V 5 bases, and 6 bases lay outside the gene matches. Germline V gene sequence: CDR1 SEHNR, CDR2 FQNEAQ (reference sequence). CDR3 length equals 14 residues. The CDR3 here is CASSPDRGIGELFF. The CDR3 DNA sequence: TGTGCCAGCAGCCCCGACAGGGGCATCGGGGAGCTGTTTTTT.

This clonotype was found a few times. The CDR3 DNA reads TGTGCCAGCAGCCAAGTCAGCGGGACAGGGTACAATGAGCAGTTCTTC. It yields the protein CASSQVSGTGYNEQFF. This chain links TRBV3-1 with TRBJ2-1, with 9 bases matching TRBD1. With V trimmed by 1 base and J by 4 bases, 5 bases remained unmatched. This CDR3 is 16 amino acids long. Germline V gene lookup returns CDR1 LGHDT and CDR2 YNNKEL (reference sequence).

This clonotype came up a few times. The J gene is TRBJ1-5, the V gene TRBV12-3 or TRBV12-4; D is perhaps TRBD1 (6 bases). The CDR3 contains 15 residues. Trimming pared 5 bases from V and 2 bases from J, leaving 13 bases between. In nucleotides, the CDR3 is TGTGCCAGCAGTGTACAGGGTCTGGGCAATCAGCCCCAGCATTTT. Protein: CASSVQGLGNQPQHF.

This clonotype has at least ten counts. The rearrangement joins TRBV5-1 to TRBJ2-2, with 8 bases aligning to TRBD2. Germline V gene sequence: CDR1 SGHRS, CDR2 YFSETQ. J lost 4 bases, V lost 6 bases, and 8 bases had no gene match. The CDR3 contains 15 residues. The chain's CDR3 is CASTAGGAGTGELFF. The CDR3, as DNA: TGCGCCAGCACGGCGGGGGGCGCGGGCACCGGGGAGCTGTTTTTT. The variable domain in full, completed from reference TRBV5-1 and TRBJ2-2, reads KAGVTQTPRYLIKTRGQQVTLSCSPISGHRSVSWYQQTPGQGLQFLFEYFSETQRNKGNFPGRFSGRQFSNSRSEMNVSTLELGDSALYLCASTAGGAGTGELFFGEGSRLTVL.

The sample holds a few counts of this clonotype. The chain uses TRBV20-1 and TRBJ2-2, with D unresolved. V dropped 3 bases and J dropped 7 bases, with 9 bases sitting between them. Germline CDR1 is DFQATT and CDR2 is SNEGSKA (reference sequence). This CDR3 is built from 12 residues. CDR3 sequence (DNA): TGCAGTGCTAGTAAGGCTGGCGGGGAGCTGTTTTTT. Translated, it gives CSASKAGGELFF.

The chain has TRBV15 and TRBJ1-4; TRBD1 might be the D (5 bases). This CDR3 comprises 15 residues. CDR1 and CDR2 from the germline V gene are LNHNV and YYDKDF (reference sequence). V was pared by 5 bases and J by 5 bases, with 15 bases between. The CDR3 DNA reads TGTGCCACCAGCGAGAGGGGACGGAAAAATGAAAAACTGTTTTTT. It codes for CATSERGRKNEKLFF.